The T cell receptor beta chain described here comes from a study of CD8 T cells in ankylosing spondylitis. General study results and limits: A motif in TCR beta, a set of several highly homologous variants, appeared characteristic of ankylosing spondylitis blood. Reportedly, disease-linked clones are significantly enriched in ankylosing spondylitis patients' matched synovial fluid. Disease-linked clones bore a CD8+ phenotype, appearing relatively rarely in peripheral blood.

The CDR3 runs 13 residues. CDR1 and CDR2 from the germline V gene are MDHEN and SYDVKM. V lost 5 bases, J lost 1 base, and 6 bases lay in between. In making TCR beta libraries, quantitative 5'-RACE with molecular barcodes was used. In TCRdb, the 5' RACE reads were re-called with MiXCR into one record per CDR3 protein. This sample has 100,000 to 150,000 distinct CDR3 sequences, with around 7% found just once. This clonotype occurred many times. Its matching antigen is unknown. The sequence derives from a male donor with ankylosing spondylitis or in good health (not recorded which). Sequenced: blood, either unsorted or a sorted T cell fraction (not recorded which). V gene TRBV28 combines with J gene TRBJ2-4; no clear D. For the CDR3, the DNA is TGTGCCAGCAGTGAGATGGCCAAAAACATTCAGTACTTC. Encoded protein: CASSEMAKNIQYF.